The present entry profiles one T cell receptor (beta chain) with its context. Its specificity is unknown. The sample comes from a study of cytomegalovirus exposure and HLA in healthy donors. CDR1 is SGHTS and CDR2 is YDEGEE in the germline V gene. This CDR3 region has 13 residues. V lost 3 bases, J lost 9 bases, and 7 bases stayed unmatched. Study observations and caveats: TCR beta V- and J-gene trimming was later associated with a missense DCLRE1C variant. Cytomegalovirus association was listed for about 180 TCR beta chains.

13 Jbeta primers and 60 Vbeta primers were used for the PCR. TCRdb's table, derived via immunoSEQ multiplex PCR, lists solely in-frame clones and lacks some. The sample gives 150,000 to 200,000 clones, under 90% of which show up once; less than 2% is in the top ten. The sequenced sample was PBMCs. The chain employs TRBV5-8 and TRBJ1-1; 8 bases fit TRBD1. The TCR comes from a man younger than 35 in good health and CMV-seronegative. In DNA, the CDR3 is TGTGCCAGCAGCTGGACAGGGTCTTCTCAAGCTTTCTTT. This encodes CASSWTGSSQAFF.